What follows are 18 T cell receptor beta chains derived from one specimen sequenced in a study of cytomegalovirus exposure and HLA in healthy donors (dated by TCRdb to 2017 to 2019). Library preparation was by the immunoSEQ multiplex PCR assay. The multiplex PCR relied on a mix of 60 forward primers for TCR Vbeta segments and 13 reverse primers for TCR Jbeta segments. TCRdb re-hosts the immuneACCESS table, in-frame sequences only. Its copies lack some clones; in the studies checked, an unresolved V gene accounts for under half of them, and the cause for the rest is not known. This sample is represented by over 150,000 clones; about 88% of them were singletons. Jointly, the top ten make up 0.2% to 0.3% of the sample. What was sequenced was PBMCs. Every receptor here comes from a girl under three years old in good health and CMV-seronegative.

The chain has TRBV6-5 and TRBJ1-2, with a tentative D call TRBD1 (5 bases). V was pared by 0 bases and J by 4 bases, with 15 bases between. Germline values: CDR1 MNHEY, CDR2 SVGAGI. This CDR3 contains 16 residues. In DNA form, the CDR3 reads TGTGCCAGCAGTTACTCGTCAGGGCCCCTGGCCTATGGCTACACCTTC. Its translation is CASSYSSGPLAYGYTF.

The chain joins TRBV2 to TRBJ2-5; D is ambiguous. Trimming stripped 3 bases from V and 5 bases from J, with 10 bases between. The CDR3 runs 13 residues. The V gene's germline CDR1 is SNHLY and CDR2 FYNNEI. The CDR3 DNA reads TGTGCCAGCAGTGAGTTTCCCCAGGAGACCCAGTACTTC. Protein sequence: CASSEFPQETQYF.

In DNA form, the CDR3 reads TGCGCCAGCAGCCAAATCCCAGATACGCAGTATTTT. As protein: CASSQIPDTQYF. The chain couples TRBV5-1 to TRBJ2-3; D is ambiguous. Germline CDR1 reads SGHRS; CDR2 reads YFSETQ. V lost 4 bases and J 4 bases, leaving 7 bases between the germline ends. The CDR3 is 12 amino acids. The full variable domain, in which reference TRBV5-1 and TRBJ2-3 provide the parts outside the CDR3, is KAGVTQTPRYLIKTRGQQVTLSCSPISGHRSVSWYQQTPGQGLQFLFEYFSETQRNKGNFPGRFSGRQFSNSRSEMNVSTLELGDSALYLCASSQIPDTQYFGPGTRLTVL.

Here the CDR3 DNA reads TGTGCCTGGAGGTCAGACAGGGCCTACGAGCAGTACTTC. Translated: CAWRSDRAYEQYF. This rearrangement joins TRBV30 to TRBJ2-7; 7 nucleotides line up with TRBD1. V was clipped by 3 bases and J by 2 bases; unmatched bases: 4. CDR1 and CDR2 from the germline V gene are GTSNPN and SVGIG (reference sequence). The CDR3 has 13 amino acids.

This clone was counted a single time. The chain links TRBV5-1 to TRBJ2-7, with TRBD2 matching 9 bases. Germline V gives CDR1 SGHRS, CDR2 YFSETQ. There are 15 residues in the CDR3. The trim removed 2 bases at V and 3 bases at J, leaving 6 bases unmatched. The CDR3 protein is CASSFLSGRYYEQYF. Written as DNA, the CDR3 is TGCGCCAGCAGCTTTTTGAGCGGGAGGTACTACGAGCAGTACTTC.

The chain has TRBV10-3 and TRBJ1-3; unclear D gene. V was clipped by 4 bases and J by 2 bases, with 15 bases between them. CDR3 length: 16 residues. Looked up from germline, CDR1 is ENHRY and CDR2 is SYGVKD. The CDR3 protein is CAISAFTGYAGNTIYF. CDR3 in DNA: TGTGCCATCAGTGCTTTTACGGGGTATGCTGGAAACACCATATATTTT.

This clone was seen once. The chain couples TRBV29-1 to TRBJ2-6; TRBD1 agrees at 8 bases. CDR3 size: 18 residues. Germline values: CDR1 SQVTM, CDR2 ANQGSEA. V trimming: 6 bases; J trimming: 2 bases; junction bases outside the gene matches: 15. The DNA for the CDR3 is TGCAGCGTAGCCGGGACAGGAGCAATGTCTGCTGGGGCCAACGTCCTGACTTTC. Translated, it gives CSVAGTGAMSAGANVLTF.

The chain joins TRBV7-8 to TRBJ2-5; 8 positions match TRBD2. The CDR3 is 16 amino acids. After removal of 5 bases from V and 2 bases from J, the junction contained 10 bases not matched to a gene. The germline V gene has CDR1 SGHVS and CDR2 FQNEAQ. The CDR3 DNA reads TGTGCCAGCAGCCCCGGGGGGGGCTGGTATCAAGAGACCCAGTACTTC. Protein: CASSPGGGWYQETQYF.

The count of this clone is one. Since the CDR3 does not end with the conserved phenylalanine or tryptophan, this likely comes from a read error. The DNA is omitted, as the CDR3 cannot be located on it reliably, and the CDR3 follows TCRdb's listing. V and J are TRBV7-9 and TRBJ2-3; whether TRBD2, the table's D call, matches the DNA was not checked. The CDR3 contains 12 residues when both ends are counted. Germline assignment: CDR1 SEHNR and CDR2 FQNEAQ (reference sequence). CDR3 sequence reads: CASSLAGRETYS.

The V call is TRBV7-6, the J call TRBJ2-2; maybe TRBD2 (7 bases). Germline CDR1 reads SGHVS; CDR2 reads FNYEAQ. Trimming took 5 bases from V and 0 from J, leaving 13 bases between them. This CDR3 contains 16 residues. The CDR3 region has the DNA TGTGCCAGCAGCCCCCGAGGGGGGGCGAACACCGGGGAGCTGTTTTTT. It specifies CASSPRGGANTGELFF.

This chain links TRBV5-6 with TRBJ2-1, with D perhaps matching TRBD2 (6 bases). Trimming cost V 1 base and J 10 bases, with 6 bases left between them. From germline, CDR1 is SGHDT and CDR2 YYEEEE. The CDR3 extends over 11 amino acids. CDR3 nucleotides: TGTGCCAGCAGCTTGACTAGCGAGCAGTTCTTC. Amino acid sequence: CASSLTSEQFF.

This chain links TRBV9 with TRBJ1-1, with a tentative D call TRBD1 (6 bases). Trimming took 3 bases from V and 4 from J, leaving 16 bases between them. Germline CDR1 is SGDLS and CDR2 is YYNGEE. The CDR3 is made up of 15 amino acids. The CDR3 DNA reads as TGTGCCAGCAGCGCCGGGGGGCGGAGGGGCACTGAAGCTTTCTTT. Translated: CASSAGGRRGTEAFF.

The V call is TRBV11-3, the J call TRBJ1-1; no definite D call. V was clipped by 1 base and J by 1 base, with 7 bases between them. The CDR3 runs 14 residues. Germline CDR1 is SGHNT and CDR2 is YENEEA. The CDR3 DNA reads TGTGCCAGCAGCTTAGGACGGGAGAACACTGAAGCTTTCTTT. The encoded protein is CASSLGRENTEAFF.

The chain uses TRBV4-1 and TRBJ2-7; 8 bases are shared with TRBD2. Losses at the gene ends were 3 bases for V and 0 bases for J; bases not matched to a gene: 10. Germline values: CDR1 MGHRA, CDR2 YSYEKL. The CDR3 totals 17 residues. This chain's CDR3 is CASSHPVAGMYSYEQYF. For the CDR3, the DNA is TGCGCCAGCAGCCACCCCGTAGCGGGGATGTACTCCTACGAGCAGTACTTC.

The V gene is TRBV4-1, the J gene TRBJ1-3, with D possibly being TRBD1 (6 bases). Looked up from germline, CDR1 is MGHRA and CDR2 is YSYEKL. This CDR3 is 14 amino acids long. V gave up 4 bases and J gave up 3 bases, with 10 bases separating them. CDR3 in DNA: TGCGCCAGCAGCCTTCGGGACAATGGAAACACCATATATTTT. Protein sequence: CASSLRDNGNTIYF.

The CDR3 bases are TGTGCCAGCAATGCCCCGGGACAGGGGCTCTACGAGCAGTACTTC. Encoded protein: CASNAPGQGLYEQYF. The J gene is TRBJ2-7, the V gene TRBV6-1, with 10 bases fitting TRBD1. Germline V gene lookup returns CDR1 MNHNS and CDR2 SASEGT. The CDR3 is made up of 15 amino acids. V shed 7 bases and J 3 bases; nucleotides not matched to a gene: 9.

The V gene is TRBV7-2, the J gene TRBJ2-3; D is possibly TRBD1 (5 bases). CDR3 size: 14 residues. Germline CDR1 reads SGHTA; CDR2 reads FQGNSA. V dropped 5 bases and J dropped 0 bases, with 9 bases sitting between them. CDR3 sequence (DNA): TGTGCCAGCAGCATGCGACAGAGCACAGATACGCAGTATTTT. It encodes CASSMRQSTDTQYF.

The chain employs TRBV12-5 and TRBJ1-1; D is unclear. Germline V gene data show CDR1 as LGHNT and CDR2 as FRNRAP. Trimming cost V 1 base and J 5 bases, with 8 bases left between them. The length of the CDR3 is 13 residues. DNA of the CDR3: TGTGCTAGTGGTTTGGAGGCGGAAACTGAAGCTTTCTTT. This encodes CASGLEAETEAFF.